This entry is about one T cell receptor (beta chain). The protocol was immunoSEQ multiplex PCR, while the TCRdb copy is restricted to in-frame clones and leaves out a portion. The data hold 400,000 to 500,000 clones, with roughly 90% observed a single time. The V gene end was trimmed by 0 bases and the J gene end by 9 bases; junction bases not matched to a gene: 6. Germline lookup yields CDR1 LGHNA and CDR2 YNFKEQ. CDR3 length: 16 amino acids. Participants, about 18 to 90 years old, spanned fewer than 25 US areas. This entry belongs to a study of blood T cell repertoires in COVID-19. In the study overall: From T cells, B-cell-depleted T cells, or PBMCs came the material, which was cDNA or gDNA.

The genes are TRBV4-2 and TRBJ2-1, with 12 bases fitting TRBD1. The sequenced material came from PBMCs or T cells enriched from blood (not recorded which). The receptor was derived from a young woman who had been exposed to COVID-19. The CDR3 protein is CASSQDLGQGAGEQFF. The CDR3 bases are TGTGCCAGCAGCCAAGATTTGGGACAGGGGGCCGGTGAGCAGTTCTTC.